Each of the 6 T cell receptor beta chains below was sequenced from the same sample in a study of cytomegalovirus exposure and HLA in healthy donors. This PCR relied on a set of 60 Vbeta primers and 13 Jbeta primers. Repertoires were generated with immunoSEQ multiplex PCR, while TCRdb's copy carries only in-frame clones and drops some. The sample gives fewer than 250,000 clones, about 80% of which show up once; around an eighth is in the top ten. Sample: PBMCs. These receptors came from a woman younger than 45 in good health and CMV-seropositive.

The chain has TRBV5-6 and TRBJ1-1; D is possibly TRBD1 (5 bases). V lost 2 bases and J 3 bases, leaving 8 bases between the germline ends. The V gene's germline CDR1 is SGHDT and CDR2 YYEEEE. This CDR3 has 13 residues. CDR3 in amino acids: CASSLRGYTEAFF. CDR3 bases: TGTGCCAGCAGCTTAAGGGGTTACACTGAAGCTTTCTTT.

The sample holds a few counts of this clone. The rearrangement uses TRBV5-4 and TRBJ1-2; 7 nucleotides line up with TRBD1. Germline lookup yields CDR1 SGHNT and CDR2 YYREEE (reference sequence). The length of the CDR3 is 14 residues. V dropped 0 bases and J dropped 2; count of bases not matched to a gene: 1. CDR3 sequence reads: CASSLGDRNYGYTF. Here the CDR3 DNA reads TGTGCCAGCAGCTTGGGGGACAGAAACTATGGCTACACCTTC.

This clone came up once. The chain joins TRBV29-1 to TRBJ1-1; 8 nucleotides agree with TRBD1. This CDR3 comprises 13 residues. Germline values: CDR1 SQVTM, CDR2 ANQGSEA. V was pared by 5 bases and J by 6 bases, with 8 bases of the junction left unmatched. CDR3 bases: TGCAGCGTTTCAAGACAGGGGTGGGCTGAAGCTTTCTTT. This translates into CSVSRQGWAEAFF.

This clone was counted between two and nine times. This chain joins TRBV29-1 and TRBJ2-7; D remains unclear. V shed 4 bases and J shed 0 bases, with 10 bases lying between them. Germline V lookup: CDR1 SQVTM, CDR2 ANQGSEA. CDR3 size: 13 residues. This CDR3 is CSVGQEDSYEQYF. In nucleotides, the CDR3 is TGCAGCGTTGGTCAGGAAGACTCCTACGAGCAGTACTTC.

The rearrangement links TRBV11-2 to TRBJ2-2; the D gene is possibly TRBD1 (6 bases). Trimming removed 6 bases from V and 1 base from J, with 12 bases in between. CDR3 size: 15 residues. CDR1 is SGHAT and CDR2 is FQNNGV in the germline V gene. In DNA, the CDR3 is TGTGCCAGCAGTCCCGACAGGTGGAACACCGGGGAGCTGTTTTTT. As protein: CASSPDRWNTGELFF. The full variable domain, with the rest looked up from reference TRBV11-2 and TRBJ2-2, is EAGVAQSPRYKIIEKRQSVAFWCNPISGHATLYWYQQILGQGPKLLIQFQNNGVVDDSQLPKDRFSAERLKGVDSTLKIQPAKLEDSAVYLCASSPDRWNTGELFFGEGSRLTVL.

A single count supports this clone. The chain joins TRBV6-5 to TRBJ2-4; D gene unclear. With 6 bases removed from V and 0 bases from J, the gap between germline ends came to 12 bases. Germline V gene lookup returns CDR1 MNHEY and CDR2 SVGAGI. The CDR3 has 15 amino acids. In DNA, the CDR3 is TGTGCCAGCAGCCCAGGCGTCCTAGCCAAAAACATTCAGTACTTC. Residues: CASSPGVLAKNIQYF.